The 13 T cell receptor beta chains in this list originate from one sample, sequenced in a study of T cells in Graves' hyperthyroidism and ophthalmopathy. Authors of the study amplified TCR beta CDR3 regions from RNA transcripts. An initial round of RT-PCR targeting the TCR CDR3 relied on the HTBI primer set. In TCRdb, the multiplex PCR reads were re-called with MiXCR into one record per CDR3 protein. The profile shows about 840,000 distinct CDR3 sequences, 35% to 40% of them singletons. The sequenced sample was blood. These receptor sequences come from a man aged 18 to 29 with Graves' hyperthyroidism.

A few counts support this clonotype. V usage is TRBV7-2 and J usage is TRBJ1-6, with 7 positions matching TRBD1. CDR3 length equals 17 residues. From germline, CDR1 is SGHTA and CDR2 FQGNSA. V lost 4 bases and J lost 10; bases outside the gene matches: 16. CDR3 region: CASSSPGTEGILSPLHF. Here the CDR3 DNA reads TGTGCCAGCAGCTCGCCCGGGACAGAAGGAATATTGTCACCCCTCCACTTT.

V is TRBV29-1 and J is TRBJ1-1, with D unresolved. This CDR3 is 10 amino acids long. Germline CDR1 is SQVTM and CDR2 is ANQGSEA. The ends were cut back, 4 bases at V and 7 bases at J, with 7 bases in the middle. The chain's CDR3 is CSVGANEAFF. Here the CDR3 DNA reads TGCAGCGTTGGGGCAAATGAAGCTTTCTTT.

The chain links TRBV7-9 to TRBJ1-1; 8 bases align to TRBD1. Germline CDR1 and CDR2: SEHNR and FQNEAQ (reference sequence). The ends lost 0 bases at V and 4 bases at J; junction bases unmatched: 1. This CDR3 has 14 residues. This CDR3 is CASSLARGPTEAFF. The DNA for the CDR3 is TGTGCCAGCAGCTTAGCCAGGGGGCCCACTGAAGCTTTCTTT.

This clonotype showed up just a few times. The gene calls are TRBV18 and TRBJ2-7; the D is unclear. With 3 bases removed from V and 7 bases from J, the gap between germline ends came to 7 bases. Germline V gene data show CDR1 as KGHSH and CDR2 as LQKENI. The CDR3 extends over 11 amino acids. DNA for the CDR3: TGTGCCAGCTCACCCCTCGAGGAGCAGTACTTC. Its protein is CASSPLEEQYF.

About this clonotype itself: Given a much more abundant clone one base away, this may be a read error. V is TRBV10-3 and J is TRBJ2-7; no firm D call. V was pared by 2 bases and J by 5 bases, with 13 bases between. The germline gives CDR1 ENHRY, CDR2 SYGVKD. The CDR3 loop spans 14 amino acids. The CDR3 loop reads CAISERTGRNEQYF. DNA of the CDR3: TGTGCCATCAGTGAGCGGACCGGGCGGAACGAGCAGTACTTC.

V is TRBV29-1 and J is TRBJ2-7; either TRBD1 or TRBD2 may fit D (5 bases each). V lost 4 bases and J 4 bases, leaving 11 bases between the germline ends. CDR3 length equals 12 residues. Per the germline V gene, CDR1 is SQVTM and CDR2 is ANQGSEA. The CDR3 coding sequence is TGCAGCGTTGGATTGGGGGATTACGAGCAGTACTTC. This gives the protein CSVGLGDYEQYF.

CDR3 sequence reads: CASSSEGLHGYTF. The CDR3 bases are TGTGCCAGCAGTTCCGAGGGGCTTCATGGCTACACCTTC. The V gene is TRBV6-6, the J gene TRBJ1-2; possible D gene TRBD1, 5 bases. Germline V CDR1 and CDR2: MNHNY, SVGAGI (reference sequence). This CDR3 has 13 amino acids. V lost 4 bases, J lost 6 bases, and 12 bases lay in between.

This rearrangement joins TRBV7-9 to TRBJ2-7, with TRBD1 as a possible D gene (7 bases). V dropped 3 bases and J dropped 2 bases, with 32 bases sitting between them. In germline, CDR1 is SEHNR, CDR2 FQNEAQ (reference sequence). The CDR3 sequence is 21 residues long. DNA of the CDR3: TGTGCCAGCAGCTTCGCCCTCTACAGGGGAGGTCAGCGGCCGGTACCCTACGAGCAGTACTTC. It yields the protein CASSFALYRGGQRPVPYEQYF.

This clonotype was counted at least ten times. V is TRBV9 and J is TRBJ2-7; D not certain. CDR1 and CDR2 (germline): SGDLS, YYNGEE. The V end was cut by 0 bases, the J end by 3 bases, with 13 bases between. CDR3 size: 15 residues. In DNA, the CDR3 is TGTGCCAGCAGCGTAGTCGCGGACGGCTTCTACGAGCAGTACTTC. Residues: CASSVVADGFYEQYF.

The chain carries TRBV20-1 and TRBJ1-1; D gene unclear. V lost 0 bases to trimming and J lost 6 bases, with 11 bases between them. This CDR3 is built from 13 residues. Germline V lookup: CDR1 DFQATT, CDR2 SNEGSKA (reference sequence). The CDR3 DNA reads TGCAGTGCTAGAGAAAGGGTCACAGCTGAAGCTTTCTTT. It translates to CSARERVTAEAFF.

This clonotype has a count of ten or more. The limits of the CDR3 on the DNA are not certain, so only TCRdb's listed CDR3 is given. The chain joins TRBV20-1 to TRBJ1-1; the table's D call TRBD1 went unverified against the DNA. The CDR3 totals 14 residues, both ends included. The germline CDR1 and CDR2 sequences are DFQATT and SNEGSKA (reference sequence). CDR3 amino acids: CSASRAGLVSEAFF.

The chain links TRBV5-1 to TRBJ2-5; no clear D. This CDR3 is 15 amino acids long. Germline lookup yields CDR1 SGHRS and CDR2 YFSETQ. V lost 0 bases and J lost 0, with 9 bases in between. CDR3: CASSLGPANQETQYF. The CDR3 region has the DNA TGCGCCAGCAGCTTGGGGCCAGCTAACCAAGAGACCCAGTACTTC.

The CDR3 spells CASLSSYEQYF. CDR3 DNA: TGTGCCAGTCTCAGCTCCTACGAGCAGTACTTC. The rearrangement joins TRBV2 to TRBJ2-7, with unresolved D. V shed 9 bases and J shed 0 bases, with 6 bases lying between them. This CDR3 spans 11 amino acids. Germline CDR1 reads SNHLY; CDR2 reads FYNNEI.